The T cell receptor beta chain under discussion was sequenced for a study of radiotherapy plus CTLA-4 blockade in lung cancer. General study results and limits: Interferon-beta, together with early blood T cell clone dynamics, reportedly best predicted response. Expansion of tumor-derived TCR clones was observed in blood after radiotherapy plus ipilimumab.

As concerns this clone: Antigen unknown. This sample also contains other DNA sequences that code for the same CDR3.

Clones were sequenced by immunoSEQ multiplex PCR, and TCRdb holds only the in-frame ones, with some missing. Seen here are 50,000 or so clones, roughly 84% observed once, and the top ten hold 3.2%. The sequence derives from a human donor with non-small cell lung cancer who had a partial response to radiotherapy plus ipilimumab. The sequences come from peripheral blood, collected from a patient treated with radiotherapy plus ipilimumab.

The CDR3 here is CASSLGAQETQYF. In DNA form, the CDR3 reads TGTGCCAGCAGCTTGGGGGCTCAAGAGACCCAGTACTTC. V and J are TRBV5-4 and TRBJ2-5; D remains unclear. This CDR3 spans 13 amino acids. Germline V CDR1 and CDR2: SGHNT, YYREEE (reference sequence). V gave up 0 bases and J gave up 2 bases, with 5 bases separating them.